These T cell receptor beta chains were read from a single sample in a study of T cell responses to AZD1222 COVID-19 vaccine. The method was immunoSEQ multiplex PCR; TCRdb's version includes in-frame clones alone and lacks a portion of them. The table lists about 86,000 clones, approximately 90% of them singletons. This sample comprised peripheral blood, obtained 28 days after the second AZD1222 dose. These receptors were collected from an adult who received the AZD1222 COVID-19 vaccine. Each CDR3 is given with its conserved first and last residue. D genes are given only for firm matches. Part of the rows lack a size; the others show once, few, many or a class for expanded clones.

clone_size: NA; v_call: TRBV7-9; j_call: TRBJ2-6; d_call: TRBD1; cdr3_aa: CASSATSGTGYPGANVLTF; cdr3_nt: TGTGCCAGCAGCGCTACGTCCGGGACAGGGTACCCTGGGGCCAACGTCCTGACTTTC
clone_size: once; v_call: TRBV7-9; j_call: TRBJ1-1; d_call: TRBD1; cdr3_aa: CASSLDPTGLENTEAFF; cdr3_nt: TGTGCCAGCAGCTTAGATCCGACAGGGCTGGAGAACACTGAAGCTTTCTTT
clone_size: NA; v_call: TRBV6-2/TRBV6-3; j_call: TRBJ1-2; d_call: NA; cdr3_aa: CASSYETYGYTF; cdr3_nt: TGTGCCAGCAGTTACGAGACTTATGGCTACACCTTC
clone_size: NA; v_call: TRBV2; j_call: TRBJ1-2; d_call: NA; cdr3_aa: CASSDRDSGYTF; cdr3_nt: TGTGCCAGCAGTGATCGGGATTCAGGCTACACCTTC
clone_size: NA; v_call: TRBV28; j_call: TRBJ2-7; d_call: NA; cdr3_aa: CASSFPQAYEQYF; cdr3_nt: TGTGCCAGCAGTTTTCCACAGGCCTACGAGCAGTACTTC
clone_size: NA; v_call: TRBV6-5; j_call: TRBJ1-4; d_call: NA; cdr3_aa: CASRLPGTWTEKLFF; cdr3_nt: TGTGCCAGCAGACTCCCCGGGACTTGGACTGAAAAACTGTTTTTT
clone_size: NA; v_call: TRBV19; j_call: TRBJ2-1; d_call: TRBD1; cdr3_aa: CASSRTGGSLNEQFF; cdr3_nt: TGTGCCAGTAGTAGGACAGGGGGAAGTCTCAATGAGCAGTTCTTC
clone_size: NA; v_call: TRBV7-9; j_call: TRBJ1-1; d_call: NA; cdr3_aa: CASSLQDGESEAFF; cdr3_nt: TGTGCCAGCAGCTTACAGGACGGGGAGAGTGAAGCTTTCTTT
clone_size: NA; v_call: TRBV4-1; j_call: TRBJ2-3; d_call: NA; cdr3_aa: CASSQKDQRSTDTQYF; cdr3_nt: TGCGCCAGCAGCCAAAAAGATCAGCGGAGCACAGATACGCAGTATTTT
clone_size: NA; v_call: TRBV20-1; j_call: TRBJ2-7; d_call: NA; cdr3_aa: CSASRGASYEQYF; cdr3_nt: TGCAGTGCTAGTAGGGGGGCTTCCTACGAGCAGTACTTC
clone_size: NA; v_call: TRBV29-1; j_call: TRBJ1-3; d_call: TRBD1; cdr3_aa: CSASTGTSGNTIYF; cdr3_nt: TGCAGCGCATCGACAGGGACCTCTGGAAACACCATATATTTT
clone_size: NA; v_call: TRBV15; j_call: TRBJ2-2; d_call: TRBD1; cdr3_aa: CATSPGGARTGELFF; cdr3_nt: TGTGCCACCAGCCCAGGGGGCGCGAGGACCGGGGAGCTGTTTTTT
clone_size: once; v_call: TRBV6-4; j_call: TRBJ2-7; d_call: NA; cdr3_aa: CASSAEGGYEQYF; cdr3_nt: TGTGCCAGCAGTGCCGAGGGAGGTTACGAGCAGTACTTC
clone_size: NA; v_call: TRBV4-1; j_call: TRBJ1-6; d_call: TRBD1; cdr3_aa: CASSQDGTGGANSPLHF; cdr3_nt: TGCGCCAGCAGCCAAGATGGTACAGGGGGGGCTAATTCACCCCTCCACTTT
clone_size: NA; v_call: TRBV11-2; j_call: TRBJ1-1; d_call: NA; cdr3_aa: CASEGSPGISEAFF; cdr3_nt: TGTGCCAGCGAGGGGTCACCAGGGATCTCTGAAGCTTTCTTT